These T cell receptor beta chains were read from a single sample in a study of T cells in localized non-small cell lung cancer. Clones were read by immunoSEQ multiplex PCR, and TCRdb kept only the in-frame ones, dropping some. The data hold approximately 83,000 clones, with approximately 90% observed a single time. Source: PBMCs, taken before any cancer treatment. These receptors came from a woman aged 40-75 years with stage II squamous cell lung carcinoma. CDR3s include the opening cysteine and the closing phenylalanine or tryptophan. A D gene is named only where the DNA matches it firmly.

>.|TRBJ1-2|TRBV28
CASSSQGGYRVRYGYTF
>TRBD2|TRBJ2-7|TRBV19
CASSRVGASGSYEQYF
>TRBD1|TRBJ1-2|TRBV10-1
CASSETGVRGYTF
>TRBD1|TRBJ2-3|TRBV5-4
CASSLGGQGADTQYF
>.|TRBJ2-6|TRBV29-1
CSVEERANSGANVLTF
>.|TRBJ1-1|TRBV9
CASSAMKLNTEAFF
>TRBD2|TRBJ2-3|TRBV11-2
CASSFGGRGIDTQYF
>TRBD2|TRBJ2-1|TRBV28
CASSLVGLAGGRPPYNEQFF
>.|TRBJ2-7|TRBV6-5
CASSSSLEGNEQYF
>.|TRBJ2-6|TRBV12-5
CASGDPGANVLTF
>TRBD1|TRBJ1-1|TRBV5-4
CASSTGQGPMNTEAFF
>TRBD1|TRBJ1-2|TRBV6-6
CASSYDRGPGYGYTF
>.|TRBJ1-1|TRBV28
CASSALGRAEAFF
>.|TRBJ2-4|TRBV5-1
CASSLTAKNIQYF
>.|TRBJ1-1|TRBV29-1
CSVVRGPQGEAFF